The text below deals with one T cell receptor beta chain. This clonotype was counted a few times. Its binding antigen is unknown. Base qualities are missing; no much larger clone stands one base away. Library construction relied on PCR. These reads were obtained on an Illumina HiSeq 2500. To normalize quantification of the TCRbeta repertoire, the TCR libraries were built with molecular barcoding that relied on unique molecular identifiers. Through fastp at Q25 and MiXCR, TCRdb rebuilt clones from the public reads, retaining in-frame beta chains. Rows are combined by CDR3 protein, so each entry shows the most common genes and DNA. Counted in this sample were about 510,000 distinct CDR3 sequences; 11% of them appeared once. The ten largest make up around 13% of the sample. The data are from a study of T-cell reconstitution after alpha-beta-depleted transplantation in children (dated by TCRdb to 2016 to 2018). At the level of the whole study: The study quantitatively tracked T-cell immune reconstitution after TCRalphabeta/CD19-depleted allogeneic hematopoietic cell transplantation in children using TCR repertoire profiling. What the study reported, not specific to this receptor: The apparently early recovery of alphabetaT-cell counts about two months after transplant reportedly depended on only several hundred rapidly expanded clones that came from non-depleted graft cells. In some patients, high TCRbeta diversity at day 60 was attributed to recipient T cells and intrathymic progenitors that had survived conditioning. Over subsequent months, a decline in hyperexpanded clone frequencies was noted, and after one year, T-cell counts and TCRbeta diversity were mostly ascribed to newly produced T cells.

V loses 5 bases at its end and J loses 3 bases; junction bases beyond the gene matches: 7. From cysteine to phenylalanine, the CDR3 is 15 amino acids long. Just CDR3 DNA is preserved here, 45 bases in frame from base 1. CDR1 and CDR2, looked up from the germline V gene, are SGHDN and FVKESK. This specimen's treatment or condition label, interpreted: allogeneic hematopoietic cell transplantation with graft depleted of TCRalphabeta T cells and CD19 B cells. Transplant recipients were children who received TCRalphabeta/CD19-depleted allogeneic hematopoietic cell grafts. The sample was PBMCs, mostly from graft donor cells, taken 180 days after TCRalphabeta/CD19-depleted stem cell transplant. The chain joins TRBV14 to TRBJ2-1, with 7 bases aligning to TRBD2. This receptor was taken from a female patient between 2 and 15 years old who had a stem cell transplant for aplastic anemia, so the T cells may come from the graft donor. CDR3 loop: CASSGRDYFYNEQFF. The nucleotide sequence is given as TGTGCCAGCAGCGGCCGGGACTACTTCTACAATGAGCAGTTCTTC. The reference TRBV14 and TRBJ2-1 proteins fill in what lies around the CDR3, so the full variable domain reads EAGVTQFPSHSVIEKGQTVTLRCDPISGHDNLYWYRRVMGKEIKFLLHFVKESKQDESGMPNNRFLAERTGGTYSTLKVQPAELEDSGVYFCASSGRDYFYNEQFFGPGTRLTVL.